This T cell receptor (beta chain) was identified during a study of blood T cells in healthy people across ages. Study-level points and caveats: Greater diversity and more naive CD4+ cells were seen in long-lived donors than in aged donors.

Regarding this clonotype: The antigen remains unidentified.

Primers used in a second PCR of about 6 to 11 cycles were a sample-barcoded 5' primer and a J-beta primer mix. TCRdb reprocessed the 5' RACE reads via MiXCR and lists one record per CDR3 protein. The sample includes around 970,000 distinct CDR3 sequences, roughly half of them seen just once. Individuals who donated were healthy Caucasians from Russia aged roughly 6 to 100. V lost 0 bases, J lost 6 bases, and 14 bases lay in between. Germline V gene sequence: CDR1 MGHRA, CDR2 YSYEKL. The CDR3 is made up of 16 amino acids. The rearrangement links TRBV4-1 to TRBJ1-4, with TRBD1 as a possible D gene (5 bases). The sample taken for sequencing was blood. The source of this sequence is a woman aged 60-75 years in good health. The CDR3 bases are TGCGCCAGCAGCCAAGACCGGGGGGTAGGGGATGAAAAACTGTTTTTT. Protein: CASSQDRGVGDEKLFF.